In this sample, the clone carrying this T cell receptor beta chain turned up many times. TCRdb fed the PCR reads into MiXCR, producing one record per CDR3 protein. The table has about 27,000 distinct CDR3 sequences, around 53% seen once. The patients had localized lung adenocarcinoma, a non-small cell subtype. The data were obtained in a study of CD4 and CD8 cells across lung adenocarcinoma regions. The TCR originated in a male donor with lung adenocarcinoma. The CD4 and CD8 labels of this study may be unreliable. Material for sequencing was CD8+ T cells from the center of a lung tumor.

CDR3 coding DNA: TGTGCCAGCAGCCTCAGACAGGGCGTATACGAGCAGTACTTC. This encodes CASSLRQGVYEQYF. The chain employs TRBV6-5 and TRBJ2-5; 7 bases align to TRBD1. TRBJ2-7 explains the end of the DNA better; the J call may be wrong. Germline V gene sequence: CDR1 MNHEY, CDR2 SVGAGI. The CDR3 runs 14 residues.